The entry below gives a single T cell receptor (beta chain) sequence along with its context. This PCR relied on a set of 60 Vbeta primers and 13 Jbeta primers. Repertoires were generated with immunoSEQ multiplex PCR, while TCRdb's copy carries only in-frame clones and drops some. The sample records over 140,000 clones, approximately 82% being singletons. This entry belongs to a study of cytomegalovirus exposure and HLA in healthy donors. Germline CDR1 reads GTSNPN; CDR2 reads SVGIG (reference sequence). Trimming took 4 bases from V and 8 from J; bases not matched to a gene: 4. The CDR3 spans 12 residues.

The clonotype was recovered from a man aged 30 to 39 in good health and CMV-seropositive. Sample: PBMCs. The rearrangement uses TRBV30 and TRBJ1-3; the match to TRBD1 covers 8 bases. CDR3 sequence reads: CAWTRTGHTIYF. Written as DNA, the CDR3 is TGTGCCTGGACCAGGACAGGGCACACCATATATTTT.